Below, 18 T cell receptor beta chains from the same sample are listed, as sequenced in a study of cytomegalovirus exposure and HLA in healthy donors. Primers included in the PCR were 60 Vbeta and 13 Jbeta primers. Using immunoSEQ multiplex PCR, the repertoire was profiled, and TCRdb retains in-frame clones only, with some absent. The table includes about 60,000 clones, 70% to 85% detected once. Sequencing was carried out using PBMCs. The receptors shown here come from a man aged 30 to 39 in good health and CMV-seronegative.

The chain carries TRBV19 and TRBJ1-6; D might be TRBD1 (5 bases). V lost 5 bases and J lost 5, with 16 bases in between. The germline gives CDR1 LNHDA, CDR2 SQIVND (reference sequence). The CDR3 extends over 16 amino acids. This CDR3 is CASSLAGRKDNSPLHF. In DNA, the CDR3 is TGTGCCAGTAGTCTAGCAGGGAGGAAAGATAATTCACCCCTCCACTTT.

The chain uses TRBV2 and TRBJ2-7; no firm D call. V lost 8 bases and J lost 3, with 11 bases in between. Germline lookup yields CDR1 SNHLY and CDR2 FYNNEI. The CDR3 length is 12 residues. CDR3 in DNA: TGTGCCAGCCAACCGCGTTTCTACGAGCAGTACTTC. Translated, it gives CASQPRFYEQYF. The full variable domain, completed using reference TRBV2 and TRBJ2-7, is EPEVTQTPSHQVTQMGQEVILRCVPISNHLYFYWYRQILGQKVEFLVSFYNNEISEKSEIFDDQFSVERPDGSNFTLKIRSTKLEDSAMYFCASQPRFYEQYFGPGTRLTVT.

In DNA form, the CDR3 reads TGCGCCAGCAGCTTGGGGCGCGGGATTTACAATGAGCAGTTCTTC. It specifies CASSLGRGIYNEQFF. The chain couples TRBV5-1 to TRBJ2-1, with D possibly matching TRBD2 (6 bases). The V and J ends lost 0 bases and 4 bases respectively, with 11 bases between them. Per germline, CDR1 SGHRS and CDR2 YFSETQ. The CDR3 covers 15 residues.

The rearrangement links TRBV27 to TRBJ1-1; 8 bases are a match to TRBD1. This CDR3 is 14 amino acids long. V shed 2 bases and J 5 bases; nucleotides not matched to a gene: 4. CDR1 and CDR2 (germline): MNHEY, SMNVEV (reference sequence). In DNA, the CDR3 is TGTGCCAGCAGTTTAAATGGACAGGGTACTGAAGCTTTCTTT. Translating gives CASSLNGQGTEAFF.

This sequence joins TRBV4-1 and TRBJ2-1, with 7 bases identical to TRBD2. Unmatched junction bases numbered 15, after V lost 4 bases and J lost 0 bases. CDR1 is MGHRA and CDR2 is YSYEKL in the germline V gene. CDR3 length: 19 amino acids. The CDR3 DNA sequence: TGCGCCAGCAGCCGAAGTCCAGGATATCGCGGGAGCTCCTACAATGAGCAGTTCTTC. Protein: CASSRSPGYRGSSYNEQFF.

This clone was counted only a few times. The rearrangement uses TRBV5-8 and TRBJ1-2; D gene unclear. This CDR3 is built from 16 residues. Trimming took 2 bases from V and 5 from J, leaving 19 bases between them. Germline CDR1 reads SGHTS; CDR2 reads YDEGEE. The CDR3 bases are TGTGCCAGCAGCTTCTTGCGATTGAGGTGGCGATATGGCTACACCTTC. It encodes CASSFLRLRWRYGYTF.

The gene calls are TRBV2 and TRBJ2-7, with D possibly matching TRBD1 (8 bases). Germline V gives CDR1 SNHLY, CDR2 FYNNEI. V was trimmed by 8 bases and J by 4 bases, leaving 15 bases between them. The length of the CDR3 is 13 residues. CDR3 bases: TGTGCCAGCGGCGTACAGGGGGGGTACGAGCAGTACTTC. Translating gives CASGVQGGYEQYF.

This clone was observed a single time. The J gene is TRBJ2-1, the V gene TRBV4-2; D perhaps matches TRBD1 (5 bases). This CDR3 has 14 amino acids. The V end lost 0 bases, the J end lost 10 bases, and 13 bases lay between the germline ends. The germline CDR1 and CDR2 sequences are LGHNA and YNFKEQ. In DNA, the CDR3 is TGTGCCAGCAGCCAAGATATCCAGGGTGGGGAGCAGTTCTTC. Encoded protein: CASSQDIQGGEQFF.

The chain is built from TRBV10-2 and TRBJ2-1; 9 positions agree with TRBD2. The germline CDR1 and CDR2 sequences are WSHSY and SAAADI. This CDR3 has 15 residues. Germline trimming cut 1 base from V and 6 bases from J; bases unmatched to any gene: 4. The CDR3 protein is CASSEWAGGPNEQFF. DNA for the CDR3: TGCGCCAGCAGTGAGTGGGCGGGAGGGCCCAATGAGCAGTTCTTC.

The chain uses TRBV7-9 and TRBJ1-3, with D unresolved. CDR3 length: 14 residues. The V gene lost 5 bases and the J gene lost 2 bases, with 10 bases spanning the gap. Germline values: CDR1 SEHNR, CDR2 FQNEAQ (reference sequence). The CDR3: CASSPMRAGNTIYF. CDR3 coding DNA: TGTGCCAGCAGCCCAATGAGGGCTGGAAACACCATATATTTT. Complete variable domain (other parts from reference TRBV7-9 and TRBJ1-3): DTGVSQNPRHKITKRGQNVTFRCDPISEHNRLYWYRQTLGQGPEFLTYFQNEAQLEKSRLLSDRFSAERPKGSFSTLEIQRTEQGDSAMYLCASSPMRAGNTIYFGEGSWLTVV.

The J gene is TRBJ2-2, the V gene TRBV19; TRBD1 matches 10 bases. Losses at the gene ends were 6 bases for V and 4 bases for J; bases not matched to a gene: 2. This CDR3 contains 14 residues. From germline, CDR1 is LNHDA and CDR2 SQIVND (reference sequence). In nucleotides, the CDR3 is TGTGCCAGTAGGGGACAGGGGATCACCGGGGAGCTGTTTTTT. Encoded protein: CASRGQGITGELFF.

Comments on this clone: The sample holds other DNA sequences that translate to the same CDR3. The rearrangement joins TRBV6-5 to TRBJ2-1; 10 bases align to TRBD2. J lost 10 bases, V lost 0 bases, and 6 bases had no gene match. The germline V gene encodes CDR1 MNHEY and CDR2 SVGAGI. This CDR3 spans 15 amino acids. The chain's CDR3 is CASSYSLAGVNEQFF. CDR3 nucleotide sequence: TGTGCCAGCAGTTACTCGCTAGCGGGGGTAAACGAGCAGTTCTTC.

The chain recombines TRBV27 with TRBJ2-7, with TRBD1 matching over 8 bases. V trimming: 5 bases; J trimming: 1 base; junction bases outside the gene matches: 10. This CDR3 has 16 residues. CDR1 MNHEY and CDR2 SMNVEV come from the germline V gene (reference sequence). CDR3 amino acids: CASSTNRGMSSYEQYF. Written as DNA, the CDR3 is TGTGCCAGCAGTACCAACAGGGGGATGTCTTCCTACGAGCAGTACTTC.

The rearrangement joins TRBV5-1 to TRBJ2-3; D is perhaps TRBD1 (5 bases). The germline gives CDR1 SGHRS, CDR2 YFSETQ. This CDR3 spans 16 amino acids. The germline V and J ends were trimmed by 0 bases and 1 base, with 12 bases remaining between them. The CDR3 protein is CASSLAEVRGTDTQYF. In DNA, the CDR3 is TGCGCCAGCAGCTTGGCCGAAGTCAGGGGCACAGATACGCAGTATTTT.

The rearrangement uses TRBV10-3 and TRBJ2-5; 9 bases map to TRBD1. TRBJ2-7 explains the end of the DNA better; the J call may be wrong. Germline V CDR1 and CDR2: ENHRY, SYGVKD. The CDR3 has 14 residues. CDR3 protein: CAISDGTGSYEQYF. CDR3 nucleotide sequence: TGTGCCATCAGTGATGGGACAGGGTCCTACGAGCAGTACTTC.

The chain uses TRBV6-4 and TRBJ1-1; no clear D gene. V lost 2 bases, J lost 1 base, and 5 bases lay in between. The CDR3 is 13 amino acids. Germline V gives CDR1 MRHNA, CDR2 SNTAGT. CDR3 coding DNA: TGTGCCAGCAGTGACCCAGGGAACACTGAAGCTTTCTTT. This translates into CASSDPGNTEAFF.

The chain is built from TRBV6-4 and TRBJ1-2, with 11 bases lining up with TRBD1. The J segment lost 4 bases and the V segment lost 2 bases, leaving 3 bases of the junction unmatched. Germline CDR1 and CDR2: MRHNA and SNTAGT. The CDR3 is made up of 15 amino acids. The CDR3 spells CASSDPGQGVYGYTF. The DNA of the CDR3 is TGTGCCAGCAGTGACCCGGGACAGGGGGTCTATGGCTACACCTTC.

V gene TRBV27 combines with J gene TRBJ1-5; a possible D gene is TRBD1 (6 bases). This CDR3 contains 14 residues. The V end lost 6 bases, the J end lost 3 bases, and 12 bases lay between the germline ends. The germline gives CDR1 MNHEY, CDR2 SMNVEV (reference sequence). CDR3 sequence (DNA): TGTGCCAGCAGCTGGACAGCCAACAATCAGCCCCAGCATTTT. Its protein is CASSWTANNQPQHF.